These T cell receptor beta chains were read from a single sample in a study of shared clonotypes between healthy human individuals. Libraries were prepared by immunoSEQ multiplex PCR; TCRdb keeps only in-frame clonotypes and omits some of them. In the table there are over 400,000 clones, around 73% of which are singletons. Sequencing was carried out using PBMCs. These receptors came from a woman between 40 and 50 years old in good health. Some clones in this sample may be carry-over from other donors' samples. Both conserved end residues are part of each CDR3.

j_call v_call cdr3_aa
- TRBV5-1 CASSLASGQDAKSYEQYF
TRBJ2-7 TRBV4-1 CASSPQGQTYEQYF
TRBJ1-4 TRBV28 CASSPPTAATNEKLFF
TRBJ2-1 TRBV2 CASSLTGGSYNEQFF
TRBJ2-7 TRBV28 CASIAGGLYEQYF
TRBJ1-5 TRBV21-1 CASSKRQGYSNQPQHF
TRBJ2-1 TRBV28 CASSLGQGGGDEQFF
TRBJ2-5 TRBV25-1 CASSEYRTGQETQYF
TRBJ2-3 TRBV5-1 CASSLDGTSPNTDTQYF
TRBJ2-1 TRBV5-6 CASSQELDGSSYNEQFF
TRBJ1-1 TRBV30 CAWSKQENTEAFF
TRBJ1-1 TRBV19 CASSIFGTQFTVAEAFF
TRBJ2-2 TRBV11-2 CASSRTGNTGELFF
TRBJ1-2 TRBV15 CATSAWGDYGYTF
TRBJ2-1 TRBV29-1 CSVAGLAGVNEQFF
TRBJ2-4 TRBV19 CASSIAQDRAAQYF
TRBJ2-3 TRBV28 CASSYRGPLKYF
TRBJ2-7 TRBV7-6 CASRPRDYEQYF
TRBJ2-3 TRBV5-1 CASSGTSGADTQYF
TRBJ2-7 TRBV19 CASSRQPTSAYEQYF
TRBJ1-3 TRBV4-2 CASSQSPSGTASGNTIYF
TRBJ2-1 TRBV6-1 CASSETTGVADEQFF
TRBJ2-1 TRBV6-1 CATCLAGVYNEQFF
TRBJ2-1 TRBV5-5 CASSLWDSPSNEQFF
TRBJ2-7 TRBV6-1 CASSEIAGGVYEQYF
TRBJ1-1 TRBV30 CAWRSGTLGAFF
TRBJ1-5 TRBV7-9 CASSLGRGRGSNQPQHF
TRBJ2-3 TRBV7-9 CASSRTLTSTDTQYF
TRBJ1-1 TRBV15 CATSKQGIGVNTEAFF
TRBJ1-1 TRBV7-2 CASSPAGAGGTEAFF
TRBJ2-2 TRBV7-3 CASSSNPGELFF
TRBJ1-1 TRBV18 CASSPQGAEAFF
TRBJ1-6 TRBV9 CASSVDPYSYNSPLHF
TRBJ1-4 TRBV6-1 CASSEALATNEKLFF
TRBJ2-3 TRBV4-2 CASSQASSGRPGTDTQYF
TRBJ1-2 TRBV10-3 CAISESLGLRYGYTF
TRBJ1-1 TRBV19 CASSINGDGTEAFF
TRBJ2-7 TRBV2 CASSAGGSEQYF
TRBJ2-1 TRBV9 CASSVGLEPAYNEQFF
TRBJ1-4 TRBV28 CASTTSSTTTNEKLFF
TRBJ2-1 TRBV27 CASSGRGGRHNEQFF
TRBJ2-6 TRBV7-2 CASSWGSGANVLTF